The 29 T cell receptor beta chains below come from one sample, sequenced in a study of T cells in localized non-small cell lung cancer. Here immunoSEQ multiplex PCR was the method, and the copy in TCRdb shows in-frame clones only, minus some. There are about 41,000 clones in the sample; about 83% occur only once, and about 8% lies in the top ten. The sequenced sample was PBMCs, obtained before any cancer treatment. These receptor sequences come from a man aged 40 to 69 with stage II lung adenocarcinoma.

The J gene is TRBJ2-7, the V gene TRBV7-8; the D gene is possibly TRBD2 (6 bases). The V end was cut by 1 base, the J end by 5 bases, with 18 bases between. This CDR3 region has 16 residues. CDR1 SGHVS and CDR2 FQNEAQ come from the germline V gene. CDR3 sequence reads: CASSLGGLRGSNEQYF. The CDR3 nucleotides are TGTGCCAGCAGCTTAGGAGGACTCCGGGGGAGTAACGAGCAGTACTTC.

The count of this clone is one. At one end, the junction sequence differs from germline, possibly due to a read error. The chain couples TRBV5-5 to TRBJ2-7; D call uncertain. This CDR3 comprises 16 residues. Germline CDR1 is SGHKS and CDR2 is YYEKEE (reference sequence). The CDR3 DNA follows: TGTGCCAGCAGCTTGGAACCGACGGAATATACCTACGGGCAGTACTTC. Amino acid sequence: CASSLEPTEYTYGQYF.

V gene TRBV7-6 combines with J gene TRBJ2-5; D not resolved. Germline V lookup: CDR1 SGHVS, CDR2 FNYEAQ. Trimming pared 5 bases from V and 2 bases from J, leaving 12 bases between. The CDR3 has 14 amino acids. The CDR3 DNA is TGTGCCAGCAGCGTCGGGCCCATTCAAGAGACCCAGTACTTC. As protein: CASSVGPIQETQYF.

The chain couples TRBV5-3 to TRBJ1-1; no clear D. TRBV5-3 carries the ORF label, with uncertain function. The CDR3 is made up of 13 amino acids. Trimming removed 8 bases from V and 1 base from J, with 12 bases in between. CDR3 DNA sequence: TGTGCCAGCAGCGTCGACGGGAACACTGAAGCTTTCTTT. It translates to CASSVDGNTEAFF.

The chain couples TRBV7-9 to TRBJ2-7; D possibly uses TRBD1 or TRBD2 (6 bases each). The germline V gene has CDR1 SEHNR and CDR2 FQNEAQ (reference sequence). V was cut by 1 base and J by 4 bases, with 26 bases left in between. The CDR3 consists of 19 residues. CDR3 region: CASSLVRGAQGARVYEQYF. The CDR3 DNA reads TGTGCCAGCAGCTTAGTTAGGGGGGCTCAGGGCGCCAGGGTATACGAGCAGTACTTC.

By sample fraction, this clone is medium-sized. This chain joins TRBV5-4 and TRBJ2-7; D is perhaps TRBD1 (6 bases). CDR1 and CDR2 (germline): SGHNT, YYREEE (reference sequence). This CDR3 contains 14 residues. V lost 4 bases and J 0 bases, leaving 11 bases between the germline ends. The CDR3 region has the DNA TGTGCCAGCAGCAAGGACAGTCGCTCCTACGAGCAGTACTTC. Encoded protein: CASSKDSRSYEQYF.

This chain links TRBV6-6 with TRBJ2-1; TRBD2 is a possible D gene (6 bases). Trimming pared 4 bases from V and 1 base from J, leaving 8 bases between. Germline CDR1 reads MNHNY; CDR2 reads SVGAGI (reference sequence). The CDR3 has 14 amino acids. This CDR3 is CASSLAASYNEQFF. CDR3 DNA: TGTGCCAGCAGTTTAGCGGCTTCCTACAATGAGCAGTTCTTC.

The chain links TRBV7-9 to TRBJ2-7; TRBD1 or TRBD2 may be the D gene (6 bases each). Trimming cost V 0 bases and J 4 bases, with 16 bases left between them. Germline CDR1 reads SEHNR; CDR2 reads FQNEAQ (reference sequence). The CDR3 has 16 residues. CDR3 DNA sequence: TGTGCCAGCAGCTTAGCGACCGGAGGAGGGGGTTACGAGCAGTACTTC. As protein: CASSLATGGGGYEQYF.

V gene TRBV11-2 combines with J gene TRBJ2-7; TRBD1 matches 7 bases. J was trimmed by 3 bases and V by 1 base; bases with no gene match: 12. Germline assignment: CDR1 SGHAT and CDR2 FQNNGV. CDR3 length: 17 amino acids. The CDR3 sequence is CASSLVSWTGQSYEQYF. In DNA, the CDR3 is TGTGCCAGCAGCTTAGTTTCCTGGACGGGACAGAGCTACGAGCAGTACTTC. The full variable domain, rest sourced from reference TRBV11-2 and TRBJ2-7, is EAGVAQSPRYKIIEKRQSVAFWCNPISGHATLYWYQQILGQGPKLLIQFQNNGVVDDSQLPKDRFSAERLKGVDSTLKIQPAKLEDSAVYLCASSLVSWTGQSYEQYFGPGTRLTVT.

As DNA, the CDR3 is TGTGCCAGCAGTCCCCCCGGGGCAGGAGGGACTGAAGCTTTCTTT. Encoded protein: CASSPPGAGGTEAFF. V and J are TRBV28 and TRBJ1-1; tentatively, D is TRBD1 (5 bases). The V end lost 5 bases, the J end lost 5 bases, and 18 bases lay between the germline ends. The CDR3 contains 15 residues. Germline V gives CDR1 MDHEN, CDR2 SYDVKM.

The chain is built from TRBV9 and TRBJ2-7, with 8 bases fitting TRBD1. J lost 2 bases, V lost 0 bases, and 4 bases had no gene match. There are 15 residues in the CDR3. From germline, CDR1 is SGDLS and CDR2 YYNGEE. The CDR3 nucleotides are TGTGCCAGCAGCGTAGGGACAGGGCTGACCTACGAGCAGTACTTC. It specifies CASSVGTGLTYEQYF.

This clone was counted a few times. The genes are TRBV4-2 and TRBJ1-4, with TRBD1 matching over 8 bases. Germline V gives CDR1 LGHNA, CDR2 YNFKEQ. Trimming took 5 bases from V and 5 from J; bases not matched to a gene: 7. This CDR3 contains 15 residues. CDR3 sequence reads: CASSARTGLNEKLFF. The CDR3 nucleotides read TGTGCCAGCAGCGCTCGGACAGGGTTAAATGAAAAACTGTTTTTT.

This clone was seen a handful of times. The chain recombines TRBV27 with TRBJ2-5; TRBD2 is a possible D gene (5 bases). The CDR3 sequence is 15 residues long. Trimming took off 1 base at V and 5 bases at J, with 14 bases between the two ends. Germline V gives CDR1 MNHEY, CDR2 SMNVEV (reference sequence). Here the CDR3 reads CASSLYGVEEETQYF. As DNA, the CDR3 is TGTGCCAGCAGTTTATACGGGGTTGAAGAGGAGACCCAGTACTTC.

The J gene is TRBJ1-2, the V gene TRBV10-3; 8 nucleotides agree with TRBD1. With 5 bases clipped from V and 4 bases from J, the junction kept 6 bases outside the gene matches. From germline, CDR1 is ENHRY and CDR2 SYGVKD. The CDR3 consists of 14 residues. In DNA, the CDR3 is TGTGCCATCAGTTTGGGAACAGGGGGCTATGGCTACACCTTC. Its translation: CAISLGTGGYGYTF.

CDR3 sequence (DNA): TGTGCCAGCAGCTTAGTGGAATCCTACGAGCAGTACTTC. Protein product: CASSLVESYEQYF. The chain is built from TRBV11-1 and TRBJ2-7, with D uncertain. V lost 1 base, J lost 1 base, and 5 bases lay in between. The CDR3 loop spans 13 amino acids. Per the germline V gene, CDR1 is SGHAT and CDR2 is FQDESV (reference sequence).

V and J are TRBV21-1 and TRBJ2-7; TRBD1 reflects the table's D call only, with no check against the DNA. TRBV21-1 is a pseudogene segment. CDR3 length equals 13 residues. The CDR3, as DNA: TGTCCTCCCCTCCGGGACAGGGGTTCGGAGCAGTACTTC. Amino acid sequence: CPPLRDRGSEQYF.

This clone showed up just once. DNA for the CDR3: TGTGCCAGCAGCTTAGTCCTAGGCGTCGAGCAGTACTTC. Translating it yields CASSLVLGVEQYF. This chain uses TRBV7-8 with TRBJ2-7; D unresolved. This CDR3 is built from 13 residues. The V gene's germline CDR1 is SGHVS and CDR2 FQNEAQ. V was trimmed by 1 base and J by 6 bases, leaving 10 bases between them.

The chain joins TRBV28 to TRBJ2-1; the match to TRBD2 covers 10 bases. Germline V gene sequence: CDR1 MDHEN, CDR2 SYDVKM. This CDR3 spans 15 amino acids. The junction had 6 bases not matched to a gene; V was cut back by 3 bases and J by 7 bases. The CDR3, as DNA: TGTGCCAGCAGTTTTGGAACTAGCGGGGAAAATGAGCAGTTCTTC. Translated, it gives CASSFGTSGENEQFF.

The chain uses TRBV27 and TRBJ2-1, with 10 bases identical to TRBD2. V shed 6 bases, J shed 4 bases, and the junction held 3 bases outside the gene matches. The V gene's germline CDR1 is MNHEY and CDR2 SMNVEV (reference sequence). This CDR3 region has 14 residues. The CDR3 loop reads CASSGLAAYNEQFF. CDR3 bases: TGTGCCAGCAGCGGACTAGCGGCTTACAATGAGCAGTTCTTC.

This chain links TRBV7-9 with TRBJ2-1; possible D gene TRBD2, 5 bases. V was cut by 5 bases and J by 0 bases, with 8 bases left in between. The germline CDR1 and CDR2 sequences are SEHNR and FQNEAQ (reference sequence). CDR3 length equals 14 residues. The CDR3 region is CASSGRSSYNEQFF. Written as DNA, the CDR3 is TGTGCCAGCAGCGGGAGAAGCTCCTACAATGAGCAGTTCTTC. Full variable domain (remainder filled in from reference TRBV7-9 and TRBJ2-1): DTGVSQNPRHKITKRGQNVTFRCDPISEHNRLYWYRQTLGQGPEFLTYFQNEAQLEKSRLLSDRFSAERPKGSFSTLEIQRTEQGDSAMYLCASSGRSSYNEQFFGPGTRLTVL.

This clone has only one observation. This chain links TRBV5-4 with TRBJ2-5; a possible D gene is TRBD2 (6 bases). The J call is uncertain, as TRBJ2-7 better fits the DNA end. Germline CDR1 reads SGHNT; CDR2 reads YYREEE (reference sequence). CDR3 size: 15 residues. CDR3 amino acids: CASSLPRGNAYEQYF. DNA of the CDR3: TGTGCCAGCAGCCTCCCACGGGGGAACGCCTACGAGCAGTACTTC.

The CDR3 region is CASSGLDTGELFF. As DNA, the CDR3 is TGTGCCAGCAGCGGACTAGACACCGGGGAGCTGTTTTTT. The chain employs TRBV11-1 and TRBJ2-2; 7 bases match TRBD2. Trimming took 5 bases from V and 3 from J; bases not matched to a gene: 0. This CDR3 is built from 13 residues. The germline gives CDR1 SGHAT, CDR2 FQDESV (reference sequence).

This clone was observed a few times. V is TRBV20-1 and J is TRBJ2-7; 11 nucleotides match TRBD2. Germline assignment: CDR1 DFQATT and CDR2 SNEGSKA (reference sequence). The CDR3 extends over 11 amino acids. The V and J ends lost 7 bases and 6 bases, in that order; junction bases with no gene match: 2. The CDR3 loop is CSELAGGEQYF. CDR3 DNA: TGCAGTGAGCTAGCGGGGGGCGAGCAGTACTTC.

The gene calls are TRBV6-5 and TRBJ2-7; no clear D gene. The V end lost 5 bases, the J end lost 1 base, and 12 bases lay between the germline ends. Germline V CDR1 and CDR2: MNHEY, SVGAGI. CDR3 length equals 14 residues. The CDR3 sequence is CASSPLRKSYEQYF. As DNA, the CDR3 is TGTGCCAGCAGTCCCTTGAGGAAATCCTACGAGCAGTACTTC.

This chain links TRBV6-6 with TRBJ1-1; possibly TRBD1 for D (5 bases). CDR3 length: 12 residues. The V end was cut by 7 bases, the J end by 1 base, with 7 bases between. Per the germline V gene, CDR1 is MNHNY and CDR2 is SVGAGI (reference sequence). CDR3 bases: TGTGCCAGCAAGCAGGGGAACACTGAAGCTTTCTTT. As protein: CASKQGNTEAFF.

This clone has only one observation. This CDR3 reads CASRVIGQGSEAFF. The CDR3 bases are TGTGCCAGCAGGGTTATTGGACAGGGCTCTGAAGCTTTCTTT. The J gene is TRBJ1-1, the V gene TRBV6-6; 8 bases align to TRBD1. The CDR3 extends over 14 amino acids. Trimming took 6 bases from V and 6 from J; bases not matched to a gene: 9. The germline V gene has CDR1 MNHNY and CDR2 SVGAGI (reference sequence).

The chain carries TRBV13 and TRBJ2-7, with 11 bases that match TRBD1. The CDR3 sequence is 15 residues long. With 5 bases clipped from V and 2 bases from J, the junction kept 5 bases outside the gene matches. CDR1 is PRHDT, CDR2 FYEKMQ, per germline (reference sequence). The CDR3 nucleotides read TGTGCCAGCAGCCCTATGGGACAGGGGGCCTACGAGCAGTACTTC. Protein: CASSPMGQGAYEQYF.

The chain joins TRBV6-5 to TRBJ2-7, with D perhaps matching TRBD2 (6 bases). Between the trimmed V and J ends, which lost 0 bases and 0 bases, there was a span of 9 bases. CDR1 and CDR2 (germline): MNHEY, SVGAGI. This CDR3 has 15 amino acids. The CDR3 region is CASSYSGGFSYEQYF. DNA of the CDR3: TGTGCCAGCAGTTACTCGGGGGGATTCTCCTACGAGCAGTACTTC.

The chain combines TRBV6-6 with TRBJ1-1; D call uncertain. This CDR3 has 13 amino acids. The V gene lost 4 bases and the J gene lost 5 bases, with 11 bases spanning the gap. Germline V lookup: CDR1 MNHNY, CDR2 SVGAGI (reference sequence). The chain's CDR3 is CASSFPGRTEAFF. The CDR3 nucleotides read TGTGCCAGCAGTTTCCCCGGACGGACTGAAGCTTTCTTT.